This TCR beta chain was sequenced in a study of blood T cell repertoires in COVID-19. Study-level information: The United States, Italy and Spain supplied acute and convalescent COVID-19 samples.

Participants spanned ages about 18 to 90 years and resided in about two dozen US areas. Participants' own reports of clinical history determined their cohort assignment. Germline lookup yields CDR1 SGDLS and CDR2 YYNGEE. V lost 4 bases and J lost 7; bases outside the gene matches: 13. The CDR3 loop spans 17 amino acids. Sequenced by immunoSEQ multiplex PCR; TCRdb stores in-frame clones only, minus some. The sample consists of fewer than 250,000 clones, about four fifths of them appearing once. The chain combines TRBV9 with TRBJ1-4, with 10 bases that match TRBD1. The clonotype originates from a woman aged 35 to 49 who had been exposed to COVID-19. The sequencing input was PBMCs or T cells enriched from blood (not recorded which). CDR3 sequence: CASSFRDRGNSGEKLFF. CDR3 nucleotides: TGTGCCAGCAGCTTCCGGGACAGGGGTAACTCCGGTGAAAAACTGTTTTTT. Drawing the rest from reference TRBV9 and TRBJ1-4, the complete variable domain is DSGVTQTPKHLITATGQRVTLRCSPRSGDLSVYWYQQSLDQGLQFLIQYYNGEERAKGNILERFSAQQFPDLHSELNLSSLELGDSALYFCASSFRDRGNSGEKLFFGSGTQLSVL.